A single sample gave rise to the 18 T cell receptor beta chains below, sequenced in a study of blood T cell repertoires in COVID-19. The repertoire was sequenced with immunoSEQ multiplex PCR; TCRdb's copy has only in-frame clones and lacks some. Seen here are under 300,000 clones, roughly 90% observed once, and the top ten hold 3%. The sample consisted of peripheral blood. The receptors stem from a woman aged 25 to 39 with active or convalescent COVID-19.

The chain employs TRBV10-3 and TRBJ1-6, with 10 bases matching TRBD1. Germline V gene lookup returns CDR1 ENHRY and CDR2 SYGVKD. The CDR3 contains 14 residues. With V trimmed by 4 bases and J by 10 bases, 4 bases remained unmatched. CDR3: CAISGQGANSPLHF. CDR3 DNA sequence: TGTGCCATCAGTGGACAGGGGGCTAACTCACCCCTCCACTTT.

This rearrangement joins TRBV6-2 or TRBV6-3 to TRBJ2-5; 7 bases are a match to TRBD2. The CDR3 runs to 14 residues. The germline V gene encodes CDR1 MNHEY and CDR2 SVGEGT. J lost 1 base, V lost 7 bases, and 6 bases had no gene match. CDR3 nucleotides: TGTGCCAGCACCCCCCCGGGGGGCCAAGAGACCCAGTACTTC. Translated: CASTPPGGQETQYF.

The CDR3 loop reads CASSTGTGGIEKLFF. CDR3 DNA: TGTGCCAGCAGCACCGGGACAGGGGGCATTGAAAAACTGTTTTTT. The rearrangement uses TRBV9 and TRBJ1-4; 12 nucleotides match TRBD1. V lost 4 bases, J lost 7 bases, and 5 bases stayed unmatched. The length of the CDR3 is 15 residues. Per the germline V gene, CDR1 is SGDLS and CDR2 is YYNGEE.

This CDR3 reads CASSAPGARGDTQYF. In DNA form, the CDR3 reads TGTGCCAGCAGTGCCCCGGGGGCGCGGGGGGATACGCAGTATTTT. The rearrangement links TRBV9 to TRBJ2-3, with TRBD2 as a possible D gene (7 bases). Germline V gene sequence: CDR1 SGDLS, CDR2 YYNGEE. CDR3 length: 15 amino acids. Deletions cut 5 bases from V and 6 bases from J, with 19 bases between.

V gene TRBV29-1 combines with J gene TRBJ1-2; TRBD1 matches 8 bases. Germline V gives CDR1 SQVTM, CDR2 ANQGSEA. The J segment lost 1 base and the V segment lost 7 bases, leaving 8 bases of the junction unmatched. This CDR3 comprises 14 residues. CDR3 protein: CSARTGGLNYGYTF. The CDR3 DNA follows: TGCAGCGCCAGAACAGGGGGACTTAACTATGGCTACACCTTC.

This CDR3 is CASRDRGSSYNSPLHF. CDR3 sequence (DNA): TGTGCCAGCAGGGACAGGGGTAGCTCCTATAATTCACCCCTCCACTTT. The chain carries TRBV28 and TRBJ1-6; 9 bases align to TRBD1. The CDR3 covers 16 residues. Germline lookup yields CDR1 MDHEN and CDR2 SYDVKM. V was clipped by 6 bases and J by 0 bases; unmatched bases: 3.

The gene calls are TRBV5-1 and TRBJ1-2; 11 bases align to TRBD1. This CDR3 is 14 amino acids long. Germline assignment: CDR1 SGHRS and CDR2 YFSETQ. V shed 0 bases, J shed 8 bases, and the junction held 3 bases outside the gene matches. The DNA for the CDR3 is TGCGCCAGCAGCTTGGAGGGACAGGGGGTGGGCTACACCTTC. This codes for CASSLEGQGVGYTF.

The chain links TRBV27 to TRBJ1-2, with D possibly matching TRBD1 (6 bases). Per germline, CDR1 MNHEY and CDR2 SMNVEV (reference sequence). This CDR3 is 17 amino acids long. Trimming took off 0 bases at V and 8 bases at J, with 22 bases between the two ends. The chain's CDR3 is CASSLSFFTGMGRGYTF. CDR3 nucleotide sequence: TGTGCCAGCAGTTTATCGTTTTTTACAGGGATGGGGAGAGGCTACACCTTC.

This chain links TRBV20-1 with TRBJ1-2, with a tentative D call TRBD1 (6 bases). Trimming stripped 0 bases from V and 8 bases from J, with 7 bases between. Germline V CDR1 and CDR2: DFQATT, SNEGSKA (reference sequence). The CDR3 covers 11 residues. The CDR3 is CSARDGGGYTF. The DNA for the CDR3 is TGCAGTGCTAGAGATGGGGGCGGCTACACCTTC.

This clone appeared a single time. J is TRBJ1-1 and V is TRBV18; the D gene is possibly TRBD1 (5 bases). Germline V gene data show CDR1 as KGHSH and CDR2 as LQKENI. V lost 5 bases and J 4 bases, leaving 11 bases between the germline ends. The CDR3 is made up of 13 amino acids. CDR3: CASSSGAGTEAFF. CDR3 DNA sequence: TGTGCCAGCTCATCTGGGGCCGGCACTGAAGCTTTCTTT.

This clone was counted once. The chain has TRBV27 and TRBJ1-1; no clear D gene. This CDR3 spans 14 amino acids. V was pared by 8 bases and J by 0 bases, with 13 bases between. Germline CDR1 MNHEY, CDR2 SMNVEV (reference sequence). The CDR3 is CASGHTILNTEAFF. CDR3 coding DNA: TGTGCCAGCGGCCACACGATTCTGAACACTGAAGCTTTCTTT.

The rearrangement links TRBV3-1 (or the pseudogene TRBV3-2) to TRBJ1-1; no firm D call. Germline V CDR1 and CDR2: LGHDT, YNNKEL (reference sequence). V shed 1 base and J shed 1 base, with 13 bases lying between them. CDR3 length equals 16 residues. The CDR3 DNA reads as TGTGCCAGCAGCCAAGTTCTAGGACTGACGAACACTGAAGCTTTCTTT. Translation: CASSQVLGLTNTEAFF.

The chain recombines TRBV28 with TRBJ2-7, with a possible D match to TRBD1 (5 bases). Trimming shortened V by 3 bases and J by 0 bases, and 12 bases separated the two germline ends. The CDR3 is 15 residues long. The germline V gene has CDR1 MDHEN and CDR2 SYDVKM. This CDR3 is CASSFRQLSSYEQYF. In DNA form, the CDR3 reads TGTGCCAGCAGTTTTAGACAGCTCAGCTCCTACGAGCAGTACTTC.

V and J are TRBV28 and TRBJ1-1, with no clear D. The CDR3 covers 14 residues. V was trimmed by 9 bases and J by 1 base, leaving 15 bases between them. Germline V gives CDR1 MDHEN, CDR2 SYDVKM. CDR3: CASRGRGRNTEAFF. DNA for the CDR3: TGTGCCAGTAGAGGGCGGGGAAGGAACACTGAAGCTTTCTTT.

V is TRBV6-5 and J is TRBJ2-1; 8 nucleotides match TRBD1. Trimming took 7 bases from V and 7 from J; bases not matched to a gene: 12. CDR1 MNHEY and CDR2 SVGAGI come from the germline V gene. CDR3 length: 15 amino acids. The DNA of the CDR3 is TGTGCCAGCACCTATCTCCAGGGGGCCGGGAATGAGCAGTTCTTC. It codes for CASTYLQGAGNEQFF.

This clone was seen just once. The V call is TRBV3-1 (or the pseudogene TRBV3-2), the J call TRBJ1-6, with 7 bases that match TRBD1. Germline loops: CDR1 LGHDT, CDR2 YNNKEL (reference sequence). This CDR3 spans 16 amino acids. J lost 4 bases, V lost 4 bases, and 7 bases had no gene match. CDR3: CASSLRGMDYNSPLHF. The CDR3 nucleotides read TGTGCCAGCAGCCTCAGGGGGATGGATTATAATTCACCCCTCCACTTT.

The genes are TRBV19 and TRBJ2-3, with TRBD2 matching 8 bases. The V and J ends lost 5 bases and 2 bases, in that order; junction bases with no gene match: 9. The germline V gene encodes CDR1 LNHDA and CDR2 SQIVND (reference sequence). The CDR3 runs to 16 residues. CDR3 sequence: CASSSRGSGVTDTQYF. CDR3 coding DNA: TGTGCCAGTAGTTCCCGAGGTAGCGGGGTCACAGATACGCAGTATTTT.

The V call is TRBV2, the J call TRBJ1-5, with TRBD1 matching 7 bases. CDR1 is SNHLY and CDR2 is FYNNEI in the germline V gene. This CDR3 spans 14 amino acids. Trimming at V came to 6 bases and at J to 5 bases, leaving 7 bases not matched to a gene. In DNA, the CDR3 is TGTGCCAGCAGCGTTGGACAGGCTTATCAGCCCCAGCATTTT. This sequence encodes CASSVGQAYQPQHF.